This T cell receptor beta chain was observed in a study of blood T cell repertoires in COVID-19. Background on the study: There were acute and convalescent COVID-19 samples, and they came from the United States, Italy and Spain. T cells, B-cell-depleted T cells, or PBMCs provided the cDNA or gDNA that served as material.

The authors' processing: Estimation of nucleated cell counts was performed using reference gene primer amplification. Produced via immunoSEQ multiplex PCR; TCRdb's table is partial and in-frame only. The V and J calls and clone size come from that table; D and trimming were worked out from the DNA. The repertoire holds 150,000 to 200,000 clones, under 80% seen once, with roughly 12% in the top ten. Per the germline V gene, CDR1 is SNHLY and CDR2 is FYNNEI. J was trimmed by 6 bases and V by 5 bases; bases with no gene match: 8. This CDR3 region has 14 residues. The J gene is TRBJ1-2, the V gene TRBV2; 8 bases agree with TRBD1. This TCR derives from a man aged 50 to 59 who had recovered from COVID-19. Material for sequencing was peripheral blood. The CDR3 sequence: CASSSYQGAHGYTF. In nucleotides, the CDR3 is TGTGCCAGCAGTAGCTACCAGGGGGCCCATGGCTACACCTTC.